This T cell receptor (beta chain) was sequenced in a study of cytomegalovirus exposure and HLA in healthy donors. Regarding the study as a whole: In an earlier analysis, about 87% or about 30%: the productive usage of most TCR beta V segments.

As to this clone: What it recognizes is unknown.

13 Jbeta primers and 60 Vbeta primers were used for the PCR. This table comes from immunoSEQ multiplex PCR, and its TCRdb copy is limited to in-frame clones, with some not included. The sample lists over 130,000 clones, around 90% occurring once. The germline gives CDR1 SGHTA, CDR2 FQGNSA. Trimming at V came to 5 bases and at J to 5 bases, leaving 12 bases not matched to a gene. The CDR3 is 15 amino acids. This sequence joins TRBV7-2 and TRBJ2-7, with 7 bases lining up with TRBD1. The material sequenced was PBMCs. This sequence originates from a woman in her thirties or forties in good health and CMV-seronegative. In DNA form, the CDR3 reads TGTGCCAGCAGCGAACAGGGGCCCTCCTCAGACGAGCAGTACTTC. Protein sequence: CASSEQGPSSDEQYF. Using reference TRBV7-2 and TRBJ2-7 for the parts outside the CDR3, the full variable domain is GAGVSQSPSNKVTEKGKDVELRCDPISGHTALYWYRQSLGQGLEFLIYFQGNSAPDKSGLPSDRFSAERTGGSVSTLTIQRTQQEDSAVYLCASSEQGPSSDEQYFGPGTRLTVT.